Presented here are 28 T cell receptor beta chains from one specimen sequenced in a study of OX40 agonist ivuxolimab in advanced cancers. Assay: immunoSEQ multiplex PCR; the TCRdb copy retains only in-frame clones and omits some. The sample consists of about 83,000 clones, about 88% of them appearing once. The material sequenced was CD4+ or CD8+ T cells sorted from blood, taken in a trial of the OX40 agonist ivuxolimab. The receptors derive from an adult with an advanced solid tumor such as melanoma, head and neck, liver or kidney cancer.

The V and J genes are TRBV29-1 and TRBJ2-4; possible D gene TRBD1, 5 bases. Germline-derived CDR1 and CDR2 are SQVTM and ANQGSEA. Trimming shortened V by 4 bases and J by 2 bases, and 12 bases separated the two germline ends. CDR3 length equals 14 residues. The CDR3 nucleotides read TGCAGCGTTGCTGGCAGGGAAACCAAAAACATTCAGTACTTC. Protein: CSVAGRETKNIQYF. The variable domain in full, completed from reference TRBV29-1 and TRBJ2-4, reads SAVISQKPSRDICQRGTSLTIQCQVDSQVTMMFWYRQQPGQSLTLIATANQGSEATYESGFVIDKFPISRPNLTFSTLTVSNMSPEDSSIYLCSVAGRETKNIQYFGAGTRLSVL.

This chain links TRBV5-6 with TRBJ2-3; maybe TRBD1 (6 bases). CDR1 SGHDT and CDR2 YYEEEE come from the germline V gene. There are 14 residues in the CDR3. The V gene lost 5 bases and the J gene lost 1 base, with 11 bases spanning the gap. CDR3 bases: TGTGCCAGCAGGAGCAGGGGCCGCACAGATACGCAGTATTTT. Protein product: CASRSRGRTDTQYF.

The chain has TRBV6-6 and TRBJ2-2; 8 bases are shared with TRBD2. V lost 6 bases and J lost 3; bases outside the gene matches: 3. The CDR3 consists of 14 residues. Germline V gene sequence: CDR1 MNHNY, CDR2 SVGAGI (reference sequence). DNA of the CDR3: TGTGCCAGCAGGACGGGGGGGCACACCGGGGAGCTGTTTTTT. Protein: CASRTGGHTGELFF.

The CDR3 DNA reads as TGCAGTGCTAGACGGAATGAGCAGTTCTTC. This gives the protein CSARRNEQFF. V gene TRBV20-1 combines with J gene TRBJ2-1; D uncertain. The CDR3 contains 10 residues. CDR1 is DFQATT, CDR2 SNEGSKA, per germline (reference sequence). V lost 2 bases and J lost 7, with 3 bases in between.

The genes are TRBV11-1 and TRBJ2-3; D unresolved. The V end was cut by 3 bases, the J end by 3 bases, with 13 bases between. Germline V lookup: CDR1 SGHAT, CDR2 FQDESV (reference sequence). CDR3 length: 15 residues. This chain's CDR3 is CASSFHREVTDTQYF. The CDR3 nucleotides read TGTGCCAGCAGCTTCCATAGAGAGGTAACAGATACGCAGTATTTT.

V usage is TRBV5-5 and J usage is TRBJ2-1; no clear D. V lost 6 bases and J 5 bases, leaving 3 bases between the germline ends. Germline CDR1 reads SGHKS; CDR2 reads YYEKEE (reference sequence). This CDR3 contains 10 residues. The DNA of the CDR3 is TGTGCCAGCATCCACAATGAGCAGTTCTTC. Translation gives CASIHNEQFF. Full variable domain (rest looked up from reference TRBV5-5 and TRBJ2-1): DAGVTQSPTHLIKTRGQQVTLRCSPISGHKSVSWYQQVLGQGPQFIFQYYEKEERGRGNFPDRFSARQFPNYSSELNVNALLLGDSALYLCASIHNEQFFGPGTRLTVL.

There are a few counts of this clone. The chain joins TRBV7-6 to TRBJ1-1, with 7 positions matching TRBD1. Unmatched junction bases numbered 5, after V lost 8 bases and J lost 2 bases. The CDR3 runs 13 residues. The V gene's germline CDR1 is SGHVS and CDR2 FNYEAQ. The CDR3 spells CASAGTVNTEAFF. In DNA, the CDR3 is TGTGCCAGCGCCGGGACAGTCAACACTGAAGCTTTCTTT.

This clone was observed a handful of times. The chain couples TRBV11-2 to TRBJ2-5; D is ambiguous. CDR1 and CDR2 (germline): SGHAT, FQNNGV. CDR3 length equals 15 residues. V lost 4 bases, J lost 1 base, and 13 bases lay in between. CDR3 amino acids: CASSSRRTIQETQYF. DNA for the CDR3: TGTGCCAGCAGCTCCCGAAGGACCATCCAAGAGACCCAGTACTTC.

This chain uses TRBV9 with TRBJ2-5; unclear D gene. Germline CDR1 SGDLS, CDR2 YYNGEE. Trimming stripped 0 bases from V and 1 base from J, with 7 bases between. This CDR3 has 14 amino acids. The CDR3 spells CASSVDLFQETQYF. DNA for the CDR3: TGTGCCAGCAGCGTAGACCTATTCCAAGAGACCCAGTACTTC.

This chain joins TRBV29-1 and TRBJ1-2; the D is unclear. This CDR3 is 12 amino acids long. Trimming took off 4 bases at V and 6 bases at J, with 12 bases between the two ends. Germline CDR1 is SQVTM and CDR2 is ANQGSEA. The CDR3, as DNA: TGCAGCGTTGGGGTCAGCGTTGATGGCTACACCTTC. Translating it yields CSVGVSVDGYTF.

The V call is TRBV5-5, the J call TRBJ2-2; D unclear. There are 15 residues in the CDR3. Per germline, CDR1 SGHKS and CDR2 YYEKEE (reference sequence). Between the trimmed V and J ends, which lost 4 bases and 1 base, there was a span of 11 bases. Here the CDR3 DNA reads TGTGCCAGCAGCCCCTCGGTGCAGAACACCGGGGAGCTGTTTTTT. This translates into CASSPSVQNTGELFF.

The sample holds one count of this clone. This chain joins TRBV7-2 and TRBJ1-2, with a weak D call TRBD1 (6 bases). Germline V gene data show CDR1 as SGHTA and CDR2 as FQGNSA. The CDR3 loop spans 13 amino acids. V lost 2 bases to trimming and J lost 2 bases, with 6 bases between them. CDR3 sequence reads: CASSLQGNYGYTF. CDR3 DNA sequence: TGTGCCAGCAGCTTACAGGGGAACTATGGCTACACCTTC.

The chain links TRBV7-2 to TRBJ2-1; TRBD2 matches at 7 bases. Germline CDR1 and CDR2: SGHTA and FQGNSA. V trimming: 5 bases; J trimming: 3 bases; junction bases outside the gene matches: 4. The CDR3 consists of 14 residues. The CDR3 DNA reads TGTGCCAGCAGCCCCCGGACTAGCTACAATGAGCAGTTCTTC. As protein: CASSPRTSYNEQFF.

The chain combines TRBV20-1 with TRBJ1-1, with no clear D. Germline assignment: CDR1 DFQATT and CDR2 SNEGSKA (reference sequence). V shed 2 bases and J shed 7 bases, with 5 bases lying between them. This CDR3 is 10 amino acids long. This CDR3 reads CSARQVEAFF. DNA of the CDR3: TGCAGTGCTAGACAGGTTGAAGCTTTCTTT.

The sample holds a few counts of this clone. The chain links TRBV5-1 to TRBJ2-3; D is unclear. This CDR3 comprises 12 residues. V was trimmed by 4 bases and J by 6 bases, leaving 9 bases between them. Per the germline V gene, CDR1 is SGHRS and CDR2 is YFSETQ. In nucleotides, the CDR3 is TGCGCCAGCAGCCTAACCTCGGATACGCAGTATTTT. As protein: CASSLTSDTQYF.

The rearrangement links TRBV27 to TRBJ2-3; D is ambiguous. The V end was cut by 1 base, the J end by 1 base, with 3 bases between. CDR3 length equals 13 residues. CDR1 and CDR2 (germline): MNHEY, SMNVEV (reference sequence). CDR3 nucleotide sequence: TGTGCCAGCAGTTTATTGGGCACAGATACGCAGTATTTT. This sequence encodes CASSLLGTDTQYF.

This clone occurred once. This chain connects TRBV30 to TRBJ1-6; D call uncertain. Germline V lookup: CDR1 GTSNPN, CDR2 SVGIG (reference sequence). This CDR3 contains 14 residues. Trimming took 0 bases from V and 10 from J, leaving 13 bases between them. The CDR3 DNA sequence: TGTGCCTGGAGTGTAAGGAGGCCGTTCTCACCCCTCCACTTT. Protein product: CAWSVRRPFSPLHF.

The chain uses TRBV19 and TRBJ1-1; D is possibly TRBD1 (6 bases). This CDR3 is built from 17 residues. Trimming stripped 6 bases from V and 3 bases from J, with 23 bases between. Germline CDR1 and CDR2: LNHDA and SQIVND (reference sequence). The CDR3 DNA sequence: TGTGCCAGTAGCTTTGGCAGGGGTGCACGGGGCTACACTGAAGCTTTCTTT. Its translation is CASSFGRGARGYTEAFF.

V gene TRBV29-1 combines with J gene TRBJ2-2, with 8 bases fitting TRBD1. The CDR3 extends over 14 amino acids. V shed 7 bases, J shed 1 base, and the junction held 5 bases outside the gene matches. Germline V gene data show CDR1 as SQVTM and CDR2 as ANQGSEA. In DNA form, the CDR3 reads TGCAGCGGTGGGACAGGATTGAACACCGGGGAGCTGTTTTTT. Translation: CSGGTGLNTGELFF.

This chain connects TRBV7-6 to TRBJ2-1, with a weak D call TRBD2 (5 bases). V was clipped by 1 base and J by 10 bases, with 11 bases between them. Germline V gene data show CDR1 as SGHVS and CDR2 as FNYEAQ. The CDR3 sequence is 13 residues long. CDR3 sequence (DNA): TGTGCCAGCAGCTTAGGCCAATCGGGGGAGCAGTTCTTC. Translating it yields CASSLGQSGEQFF.

This chain joins TRBV5-1 and TRBJ2-5; tentative D call: TRBD2 (5 bases). The CDR3 extends over 15 amino acids. V dropped 0 bases and J dropped 5 bases, with 14 bases sitting between them. From germline, CDR1 is SGHRS and CDR2 YFSETQ. This CDR3 reads CASSLGLGPGETQYF. The CDR3 DNA reads as TGCGCCAGCAGCTTGGGGTTGGGTCCGGGGGAGACCCAGTACTTC.

V usage is TRBV4-1 and J usage is TRBJ2-3; 7 nucleotides match TRBD1. V trimming: 1 base; J trimming: 1 base; junction bases outside the gene matches: 5. This CDR3 has 16 residues. Germline loops: CDR1 MGHRA, CDR2 YSYEKL. CDR3 in DNA: TGCGCCAGCAGCCAAGGGGGACAGTTCGGCACAGATACGCAGTATTTT. Residues: CASSQGGQFGTDTQYF.

The chain has TRBV6-1 and TRBJ1-1; 7 positions match TRBD1. Germline CDR1 reads MNHNS; CDR2 reads SASEGT. The CDR3 has 15 residues. Germline trimming cut 5 bases from V and 4 bases from J; bases unmatched to any gene: 10. CDR3 region: CASSLQQGSGTEAFF. CDR3 bases: TGTGCCAGCAGTTTACAACAGGGGTCGGGCACTGAAGCTTTCTTT.

The chain joins TRBV30 to TRBJ1-2, with D uncertain. This CDR3 spans 15 amino acids. Trimming left V 2 bases short and J 2 bases short, with 15 bases between. The V gene's germline CDR1 is GTSNPN and CDR2 SVGIG (reference sequence). The CDR3 coding sequence is TGTGCCTGGAGTCCTTCAAGAGGGCGGAACTATGGCTACACCTTC. Protein product: CAWSPSRGRNYGYTF.

The J gene is TRBJ1-2, the V gene TRBV19; 7 bases line up with TRBD1. The CDR3 is made up of 12 amino acids. The germline V gene encodes CDR1 LNHDA and CDR2 SQIVND (reference sequence). Trimming took 7 bases from V and 5 from J; bases not matched to a gene: 4. CDR3 amino acids: CASTLQGYGYTF. The CDR3 nucleotides read TGTGCCAGTACCTTACAGGGGTATGGCTACACCTTC.

This chain links TRBV14 with TRBJ2-5; D may be TRBD1 or TRBD2 (6 bases each). Germline V gene lookup returns CDR1 SGHDN and CDR2 FVKESK. This CDR3 is built from 16 residues. V was shortened by 1 base and J by 2 bases, with 14 bases between the two germline ends. CDR3 bases: TGTGCCAGCAGCCAAGTCTATCGGGGGCGGCAAGAGACCCAGTACTTC. Residues: CASSQVYRGRQETQYF.

The chain recombines TRBV18 with TRBJ1-1; tentatively, D is TRBD1 (6 bases). The CDR3 totals 15 residues. V was pared by 2 bases and J by 8 bases, with 18 bases between. CDR1 and CDR2 (germline): KGHSH, LQKENI. CDR3 nucleotide sequence: TGTGCCAGCTCACCAATCCCAGGGGCGGCTTGGGAAGCTTTCTTT. Amino acid sequence: CASSPIPGAAWEAFF.

This clone was detected once. The genes are TRBV2 and TRBJ2-3, with D hard to call. CDR1 and CDR2 (germline): SNHLY, FYNNEI. V was clipped by 7 bases and J by 6 bases, with 5 bases between them. The CDR3 extends over 10 amino acids. The CDR3 here is CASMVDTQYF. DNA of the CDR3: TGTGCCAGCATGGTGGATACGCAGTATTTT.